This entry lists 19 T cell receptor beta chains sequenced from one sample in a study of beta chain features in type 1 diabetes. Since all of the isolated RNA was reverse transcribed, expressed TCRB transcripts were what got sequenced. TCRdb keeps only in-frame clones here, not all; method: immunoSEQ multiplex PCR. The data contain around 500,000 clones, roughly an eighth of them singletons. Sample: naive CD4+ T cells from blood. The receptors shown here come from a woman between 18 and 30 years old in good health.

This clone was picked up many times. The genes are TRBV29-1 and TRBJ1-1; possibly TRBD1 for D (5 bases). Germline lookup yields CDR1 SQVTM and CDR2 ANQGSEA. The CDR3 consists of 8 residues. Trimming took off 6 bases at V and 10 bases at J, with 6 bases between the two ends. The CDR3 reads CSVGTAFF. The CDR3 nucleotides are TGCAGCGTGGGGACAGCTTTCTTT.

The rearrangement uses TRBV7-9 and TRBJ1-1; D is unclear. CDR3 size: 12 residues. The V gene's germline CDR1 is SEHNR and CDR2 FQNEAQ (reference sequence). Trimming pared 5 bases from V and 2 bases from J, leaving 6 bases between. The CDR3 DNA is TGTGCCAGCAGCGAACTTAACACTGAAGCTTTCTTT. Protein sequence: CASSELNTEAFF. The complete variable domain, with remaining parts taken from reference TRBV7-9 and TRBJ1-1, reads DTGVSQNPRHKITKRGQNVTFRCDPISEHNRLYWYRQTLGQGPEFLTYFQNEAQLEKSRLLSDRFSAERPKGSFSTLEIQRTEQGDSAMYLCASSELNTEAFFGQGTRLTVV.

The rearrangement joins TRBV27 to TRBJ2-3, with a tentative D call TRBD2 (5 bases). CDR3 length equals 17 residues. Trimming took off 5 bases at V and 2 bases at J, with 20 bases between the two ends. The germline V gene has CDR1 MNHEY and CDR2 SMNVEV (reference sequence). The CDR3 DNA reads TGTGCCAGCAGTCCGCCTCCACAACTAGATTACACAGATACGCAGTATTTT. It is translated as CASSPPPQLDYTDTQYF.

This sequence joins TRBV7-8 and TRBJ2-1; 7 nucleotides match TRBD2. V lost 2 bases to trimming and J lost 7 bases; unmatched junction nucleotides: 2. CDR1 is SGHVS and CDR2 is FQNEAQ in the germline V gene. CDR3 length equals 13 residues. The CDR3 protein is CASSLRTRNEQFF. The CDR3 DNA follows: TGTGCCAGCAGCTTAAGGACTAGGAATGAGCAGTTCTTC.

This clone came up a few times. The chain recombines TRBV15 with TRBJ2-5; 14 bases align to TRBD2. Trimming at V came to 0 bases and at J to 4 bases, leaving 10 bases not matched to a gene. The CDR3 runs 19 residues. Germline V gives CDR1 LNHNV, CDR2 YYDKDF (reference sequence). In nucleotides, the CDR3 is TGTGCCACCAGCAGAGACTTATACCCGGGACTAGCGGGGGCAGAGACCCAGTACTTC. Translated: CATSRDLYPGLAGAETQYF.

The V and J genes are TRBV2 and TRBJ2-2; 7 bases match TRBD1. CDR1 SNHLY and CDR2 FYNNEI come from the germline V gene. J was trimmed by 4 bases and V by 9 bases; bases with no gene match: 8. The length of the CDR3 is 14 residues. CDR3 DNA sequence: TGTGCCAGTCTCGACAGGGACCTCACCGGGGAGCTGTTTTTT. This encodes CASLDRDLTGELFF.

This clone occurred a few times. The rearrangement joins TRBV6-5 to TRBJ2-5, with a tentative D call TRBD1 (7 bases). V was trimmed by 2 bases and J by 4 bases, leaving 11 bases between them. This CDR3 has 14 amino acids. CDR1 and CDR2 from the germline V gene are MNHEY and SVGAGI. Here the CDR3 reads CASSYGRGVETQYF. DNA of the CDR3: TGTGCCAGCAGTTACGGCAGGGGGGTAGAGACCCAGTACTTC.

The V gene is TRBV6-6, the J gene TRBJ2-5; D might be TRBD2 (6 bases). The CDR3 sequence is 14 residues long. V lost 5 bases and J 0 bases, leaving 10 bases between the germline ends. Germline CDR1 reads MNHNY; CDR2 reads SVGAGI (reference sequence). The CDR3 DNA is TGTGCCAGCAGTGTGGGAGGAAACCAAGAGACCCAGTACTTC. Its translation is CASSVGGNQETQYF.

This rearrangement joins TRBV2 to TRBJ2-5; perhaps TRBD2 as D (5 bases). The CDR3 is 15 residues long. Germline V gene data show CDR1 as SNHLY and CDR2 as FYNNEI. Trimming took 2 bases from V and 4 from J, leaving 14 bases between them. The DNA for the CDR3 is TGTGCCAGCAGTGAAAACGGACTCCCAGGAGAGACCCAGTACTTC. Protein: CASSENGLPGETQYF.

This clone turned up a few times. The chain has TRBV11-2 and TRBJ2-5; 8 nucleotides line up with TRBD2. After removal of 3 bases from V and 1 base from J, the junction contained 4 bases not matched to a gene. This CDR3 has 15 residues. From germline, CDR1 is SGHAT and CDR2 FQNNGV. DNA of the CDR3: TGTGCCAGCAGCTTCCAGCGGGGGATCCAAGAGACCCAGTACTTC. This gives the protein CASSFQRGIQETQYF.

The CDR3 region is CASSFGQETQYF. The CDR3 coding sequence is TGTGCCAGCAGCTTTGGGCAAGAGACCCAGTACTTC. The chain uses TRBV7-2 and TRBJ2-5; D unresolved. There are 12 residues in the CDR3. Germline V lookup: CDR1 SGHTA, CDR2 FQGNSA. Trimming shortened V by 3 bases and J by 2 bases, and 4 bases separated the two germline ends.

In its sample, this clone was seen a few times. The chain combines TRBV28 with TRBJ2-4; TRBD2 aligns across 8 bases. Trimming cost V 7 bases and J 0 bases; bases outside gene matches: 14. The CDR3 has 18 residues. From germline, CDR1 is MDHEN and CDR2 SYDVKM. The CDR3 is CASNGGGLRVLAKNIQYF. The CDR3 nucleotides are TGTGCCAGCAACGGCGGGGGGCTTCGGGTCCTAGCCAAAAACATTCAGTACTTC. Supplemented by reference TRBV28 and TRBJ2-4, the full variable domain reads DVKVTQSSRYLVKRTGEKVFLECVQDMDHENMFWYRQDPGLGLRLIYFSYDVKMKEKGDIPEGYSVSREKKERFSLILESASTNQTSMYLCASNGGGLRVLAKNIQYFGAGTRLSVL.

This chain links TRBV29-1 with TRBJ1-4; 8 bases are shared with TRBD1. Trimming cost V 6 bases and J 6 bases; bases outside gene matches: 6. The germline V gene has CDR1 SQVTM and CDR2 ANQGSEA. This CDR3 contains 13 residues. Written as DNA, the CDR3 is TGCAGCGTCACTAAACAGGGGGATGAAAAACTGTTTTTT. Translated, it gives CSVTKQGDEKLFF.

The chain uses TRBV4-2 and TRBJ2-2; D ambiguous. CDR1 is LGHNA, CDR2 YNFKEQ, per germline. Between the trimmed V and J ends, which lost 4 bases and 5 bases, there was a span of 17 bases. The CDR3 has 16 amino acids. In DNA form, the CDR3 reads TGTGCCAGCAGCCGGGTCGGCGGAGAAGGGACCGGGGAGCTGTTTTTT. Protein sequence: CASSRVGGEGTGELFF.

This chain's CDR3 is CASRGGETQYF. The DNA for the CDR3 is TGTGCCAGCAGGGGTGGGGAGACCCAGTACTTC. This chain uses TRBV7-9 with TRBJ2-5; D unresolved. The CDR3 consists of 11 residues. CDR1 and CDR2 from the germline V gene are SEHNR and FQNEAQ (reference sequence). Trimming shortened V by 6 bases and J by 5 bases, and 7 bases separated the two germline ends.

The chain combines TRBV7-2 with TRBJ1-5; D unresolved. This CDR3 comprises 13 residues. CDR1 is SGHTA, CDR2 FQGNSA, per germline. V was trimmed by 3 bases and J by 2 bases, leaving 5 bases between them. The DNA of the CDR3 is TGTGCCAGCAGCTTTTCCCGCAATCAGCCCCAGCATTTT. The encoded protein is CASSFSRNQPQHF.

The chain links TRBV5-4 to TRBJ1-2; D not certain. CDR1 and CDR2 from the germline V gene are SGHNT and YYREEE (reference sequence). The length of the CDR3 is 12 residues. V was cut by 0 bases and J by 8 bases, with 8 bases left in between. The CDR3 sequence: CASSLDSRGYTF. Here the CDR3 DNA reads TGTGCCAGCAGCTTGGACTCTCGGGGCTACACCTTC.

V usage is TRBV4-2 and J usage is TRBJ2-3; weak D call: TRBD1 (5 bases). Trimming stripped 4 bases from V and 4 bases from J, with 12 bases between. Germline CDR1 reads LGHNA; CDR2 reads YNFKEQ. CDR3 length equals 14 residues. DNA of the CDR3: TGTGCCAGCAGCCGACAGACTTGGGCAGATACGCAGTATTTT. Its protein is CASSRQTWADTQYF.

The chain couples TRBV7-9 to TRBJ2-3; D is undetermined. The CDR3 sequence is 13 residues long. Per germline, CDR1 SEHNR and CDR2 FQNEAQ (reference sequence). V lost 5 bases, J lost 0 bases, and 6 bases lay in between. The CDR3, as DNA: TGTGCCAGCAGCGGCCCTAGCACAGATACGCAGTATTTT. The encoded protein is CASSGPSTDTQYF.